This T cell receptor beta chain was recovered during a study of blood T cell repertoires in COVID-19. Study-wide context: COVID-19 samples, acute and convalescent, were from the United States, Italy and Spain. Nucleic acid was either cDNA or gDNA, and it came from T cells, B-cell-depleted T cells, or PBMCs.

Germline V gene lookup returns CDR1 SGHAT and CDR2 FQNNGV. The CDR3 extends over 15 amino acids. V was pared by 2 bases and J by 0 bases, with 10 bases between. Per the study methods: Using reference gene primer amplification, nucleated cell counts were estimated. Repertoires were generated with immunoSEQ multiplex PCR, while TCRdb's copy carries only in-frame clones and drops some. The D gene and trimming were derived from the DNA, and the V and J assignments and clone size from that table. The repertoire holds roughly 200,000 clones, with around four fifths as singletons. The chain uses TRBV11-2 and TRBJ2-5; a possible D gene is TRBD1 (6 bases). The origin of this receptor is a woman in her sixties or seventies with active or convalescent COVID-19. Input material: peripheral blood. The CDR3 coding sequence is TGTGCCAGCAGCTTATTCGACAGGAACCAAGAGACCCAGTACTTC. As protein: CASSLFDRNQETQYF.